A selection of T cell receptor beta chains follows, all from one sample in a study of cytotoxic CD8 clonotypes in ibrutinib-treated CLL. TCRdb's copy holds only in-frame clones and misses some; the assay was immunoSEQ multiplex PCR. The sample includes tens of thousands of clones, 79% seen only once; the top ten take roughly 4.8%. Sequenced here: PBMCs, sampled after 12 months of ibrutinib treatment. The origin of the receptors is a human donor with chronic lymphocytic leukemia. Both conserved end residues are part of each CDR3. Each record gives: D gene, J gene, V gene, clone size, CDR3 protein, CDR3 DNA. D genes are given only for firm matches. A clone size is listed for some rows: how often the clone was seen (once, few, many), or a class if it is expanded.

D gene: TRBD2; J gene: TRBJ2-3; V gene: TRBV11-2; clone size: NA; CDR3 protein: CASSPLAAGGDTQYF; CDR3 DNA: TGTGCCAGCAGCCCACTAGCGGCCGGGGGGGATACGCAGTATTTT
D gene: NA; J gene: TRBJ2-2; V gene: TRBV28; clone size: NA; CDR3 protein: CATRLGVTGELFF; CDR3 DNA: TGTGCCACCCGACTAGGCGTCACCGGGGAGCTGTTTTTT
D gene: NA; J gene: TRBJ1-6; V gene: TRBV9; clone size: few; CDR3 protein: CASSGSGTYNSPLHF; CDR3 DNA: TGTGCCAGCAGCGGATCCGGGACATACAATTCACCCCTCCACTTT
D gene: TRBD1; J gene: TRBJ1-2; V gene: TRBV7-2; clone size: NA; CDR3 protein: CASSLVAGTVGGYTF; CDR3 DNA: TGTGCCAGCAGCTTAGTCGCCGGGACAGTAGGTGGCTACACCTTC
D gene: NA; J gene: TRBJ2-1; V gene: TRBV14; clone size: NA; CDR3 protein: CASSQFSGAYNEQFF; CDR3 DNA: TGTGCCAGCAGCCAATTTAGCGGCGCCTACAATGAGCAGTTCTTC
D gene: NA; J gene: TRBJ1-5; V gene: TRBV30; clone size: NA; CDR3 protein: CAWRQPQHF; CDR3 DNA: TGTGCCTGGAGACAGCCCCAGCATTTT
D gene: NA; J gene: TRBJ2-5; V gene: TRBV27; clone size: NA; CDR3 protein: CASSFSPRETQYF; CDR3 DNA: TGTGCCAGCAGTTTCTCCCCCCGGGAGACCCAGTACTTC
D gene: TRBD2; J gene: TRBJ2-1; V gene: TRBV5-1; clone size: NA; CDR3 protein: CASSLVGGRWNEQFF; CDR3 DNA: TGCGCCAGCAGCTTGGTTGGCGGGAGGTGGAATGAGCAGTTCTTC
D gene: TRBD1; J gene: TRBJ1-1; V gene: TRBV5-6; clone size: NA; CDR3 protein: CASSLAGQGRTEAFF; CDR3 DNA: TGTGCCAGCAGCTTGGCAGGACAGGGGCGGACTGAAGCTTTCTTT
D gene: NA; J gene: TRBJ2-5; V gene: TRBV9; clone size: NA; CDR3 protein: CASSVVAGETQYF; CDR3 DNA: TGTGCCAGCAGCGTAGTAGCAGGAGAGACCCAGTACTTC
D gene: NA; J gene: TRBJ1-1; V gene: TRBV7-2; clone size: NA; CDR3 protein: CASSPGGWGNTEAFF; CDR3 DNA: TGTGCCAGCAGCCCCGGGGGGTGGGGGAACACTGAAGCTTTCTTT
D gene: NA; J gene: TRBJ2-3; V gene: TRBV7-9; clone size: NA; CDR3 protein: CASSPTIQRTDTQYF; CDR3 DNA: TGTGCCAGCAGCCCTACCATACAACGCACAGATACGCAGTATTTT
D gene: NA; J gene: TRBJ1-5; V gene: TRBV7-2; clone size: once; CDR3 protein: CASSLAQGSNQPQHF; CDR3 DNA: TGTGCCAGCAGCTTAGCGCAGGGTAGCAATCAGCCCCAGCATTTT
D gene: NA; J gene: TRBJ2-2; V gene: TRBV7-2; clone size: NA; CDR3 protein: CASSVGGANTGELFF; CDR3 DNA: TGTGCCAGCAGCGTCGGGGGAGCGAACACCGGGGAGCTGTTTTTT
D gene: NA; J gene: TRBJ2-7; V gene: TRBV28; clone size: NA; CDR3 protein: CASSLGPGRPNYEEQYF; CDR3 DNA: TGTGCCAGCAGTTTAGGTCCAGGGCGCCCGAACTACGAGGAGCAGTACTTC
D gene: TRBD1; J gene: TRBJ1-1; V gene: TRBV19; clone size: NA; CDR3 protein: CASSPDRGWGDTEAFF; CDR3 DNA: TGTGCCAGTAGCCCCGACAGGGGCTGGGGAGACACTGAAGCTTTCTTT
D gene: NA; J gene: TRBJ1-5; V gene: TRBV28; clone size: few; CDR3 protein: CASSPMTVRGNQPQHF; CDR3 DNA: TGTGCCAGCAGTCCGATGACAGTGAGGGGCAATCAGCCCCAGCATTTT
D gene: TRBD2; J gene: TRBJ2-3; V gene: TRBV7-9; clone size: few; CDR3 protein: CASSLWAGGNTDTQYF; CDR3 DNA: TGTGCCAGCAGCTTATGGGCGGGGGGGAACACAGATACGCAGTATTTT
D gene: TRBD1; J gene: TRBJ2-2; V gene: TRBV5-4; clone size: NA; CDR3 protein: CASSFGQGATGELFF; CDR3 DNA: TGTGCCAGCAGCTTCGGCCAGGGGGCCACCGGGGAGCTGTTTTTT
D gene: NA; J gene: TRBJ1-4; V gene: TRBV7-9; clone size: NA; CDR3 protein: CASSPAGREKLFF; CDR3 DNA: TGTGCCAGCAGCCCCGCTGGGAGGGAAAAACTGTTTTTT
D gene: TRBD2; J gene: TRBJ2-5; V gene: TRBV28; clone size: NA; CDR3 protein: CASSWPGGQYF; CDR3 DNA: TGTGCCAGCAGTTGGCCGGGGGGCCAGTACTTC
D gene: TRBD2; J gene: TRBJ2-1; V gene: TRBV30; clone size: NA; CDR3 protein: CAGTSGDPPTYNEQFF; CDR3 DNA: TGTGCCGGAACTAGCGGGGACCCCCCGACCTACAATGAGCAGTTCTTC
D gene: NA; J gene: TRBJ2-3; V gene: TRBV28; clone size: NA; CDR3 protein: CASSLPPADTQYF; CDR3 DNA: TGTGCCAGCAGTTTACCCCCCGCAGATACGCAGTATTTT
D gene: TRBD2; J gene: TRBJ2-1; V gene: TRBV6-5; clone size: once; CDR3 protein: CASSYSMGGWNEQFF; CDR3 DNA: TGTGCCAGCAGTTACTCGATGGGAGGGTGGAATGAGCAGTTCTTC
D gene: NA; J gene: TRBJ1-2; V gene: TRBV18; clone size: NA; CDR3 protein: CASSRAAGLGGYTF; CDR3 DNA: TGTGCCAGCTCAAGGGCGGCGGGGCTCGGTGGCTACACCTTC
D gene: TRBD2; J gene: TRBJ2-1; V gene: TRBV27; clone size: NA; CDR3 protein: CASTKRGAGTYNEQFF; CDR3 DNA: TGTGCCAGCACCAAGCGGGGGGCTGGGACCTACAATGAGCAGTTCTTC
D gene: NA; J gene: TRBJ1-5; V gene: TRBV19; clone size: NA; CDR3 protein: CASTLHGAHGNQPQHF; CDR3 DNA: TGTGCCAGTACCCTCCATGGCGCCCATGGCAATCAGCCCCAGCATTTT
D gene: NA; J gene: TRBJ1-4; V gene: TRBV5-6; clone size: NA; CDR3 protein: CASSFQGQEKLFF; CDR3 DNA: TGTGCCAGCAGCTTTCAGGGGCAAGAAAAACTGTTTTTT
D gene: NA; J gene: TRBJ2-5; V gene: TRBV6-5; clone size: NA; CDR3 protein: CASSYGRGRHQETQYF; CDR3 DNA: TGTGCCAGCAGTTACGGCCGGGGGAGACACCAAGAGACCCAGTACTTC
D gene: NA; J gene: TRBJ2-2; V gene: TRBV15; clone size: NA; CDR3 protein: CATSRGGQNTGELFF; CDR3 DNA: TGTGCCACCAGCAGAGGGGGACAGAACACCGGGGAGCTGTTTTTT
D gene: NA; J gene: TRBJ2-7; V gene: TRBV5-8; clone size: NA; CDR3 protein: CASSFSRVEQYF; CDR3 DNA: TGTGCCAGCAGCTTCTCGCGGGTCGAGCAGTACTTC
D gene: TRBD1; J gene: TRBJ2-7; V gene: TRBV7-2; clone size: NA; CDR3 protein: CASSLWDRSSYEQYF; CDR3 DNA: TGTGCCAGCAGCTTATGGGACAGGTCTTCCTACGAGCAGTACTTC
D gene: NA; J gene: TRBJ1-1; V gene: TRBV6-5; clone size: NA; CDR3 protein: CASSSDGAEAFF; CDR3 DNA: TGTGCCAGCAGTTCGGACGGAGCTGAAGCTTTCTTT
D gene: TRBD2; J gene: TRBJ2-1; V gene: TRBV9; clone size: NA; CDR3 protein: CASSVRLAGVEQFF; CDR3 DNA: TGTGCCAGCAGCGTACGACTAGCGGGAGTTGAGCAGTTCTTC
D gene: NA; J gene: TRBJ2-4; V gene: TRBV30; clone size: NA; CDR3 protein: CAWSVAHHIQYF; CDR3 DNA: TGTGCCTGGAGTGTGGCACATCACATTCAGTACTTC
D gene: NA; J gene: TRBJ2-5; V gene: TRBV5-5; clone size: NA; CDR3 protein: CASSWRGRRFQETQYF; CDR3 DNA: TGTGCCAGCAGCTGGAGGGGCCGAAGGTTCCAAGAGACCCAGTACTTC